Given below is one T cell receptor beta chain in context. The sample originates from a study of blood T cell repertoires in COVID-19. Overall study: Spain, Italy and the United States supplied samples that represented acute and convalescent COVID-19.

Per the study methods: How many nucleated cells were present was estimated from reference gene primer amplification. Produced via immunoSEQ multiplex PCR; TCRdb's table is partial and in-frame only. For V, J and clone size, that table is used; D and trimming come from the DNA. The sample lists 97,000 or so clones, 70% to 85% occurring once. The sequence derives from a man aged 70 or older with active or convalescent COVID-19. The sequencing sample was made of peripheral blood.

CDR3 protein: CASSQSNRAEAFF. The CDR3 bases are TGCGCCAGCAGTCAATCGAACAGGGCTGAAGCTTTCTTT. This sequence joins TRBV23-1 and TRBJ1-1; D possibly corresponds to TRBD1 (6 bases). TRBV23-1 is flagged as an ORF with uncertain function. The CDR3 spans 13 residues. Trimming stripped 0 bases from V and 6 bases from J, with 8 bases between.